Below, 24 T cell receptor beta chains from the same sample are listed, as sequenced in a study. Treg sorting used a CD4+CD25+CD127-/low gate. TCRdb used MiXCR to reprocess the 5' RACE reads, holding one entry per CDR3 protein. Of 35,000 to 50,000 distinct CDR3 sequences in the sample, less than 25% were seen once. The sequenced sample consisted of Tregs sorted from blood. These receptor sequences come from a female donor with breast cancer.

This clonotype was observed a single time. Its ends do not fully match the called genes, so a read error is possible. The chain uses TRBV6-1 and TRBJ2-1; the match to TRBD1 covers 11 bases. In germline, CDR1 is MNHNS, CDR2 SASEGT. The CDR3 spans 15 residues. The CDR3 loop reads CAGSEAGQGAREQFF. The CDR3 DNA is TGTGCCGGCAGTGAAGCAGGACAGGGGGCTAGGGAGCAGTTCTTC.

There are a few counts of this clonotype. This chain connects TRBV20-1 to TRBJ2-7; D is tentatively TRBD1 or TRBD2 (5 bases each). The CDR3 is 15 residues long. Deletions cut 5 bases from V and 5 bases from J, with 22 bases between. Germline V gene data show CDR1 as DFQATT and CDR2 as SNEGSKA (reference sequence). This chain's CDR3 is CSAVTPGPLRNEQYF. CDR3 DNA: TGCAGTGCTGTAACTCCGGGACCTCTAAGGAACGAGCAGTACTTC.

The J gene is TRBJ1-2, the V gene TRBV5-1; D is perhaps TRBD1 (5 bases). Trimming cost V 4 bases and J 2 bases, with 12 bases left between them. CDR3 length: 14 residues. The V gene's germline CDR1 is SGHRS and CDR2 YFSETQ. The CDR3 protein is CASSRDGGNYGYTF. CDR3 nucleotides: TGCGCCAGCAGCAGGGACGGGGGAAACTATGGCTACACCTTC.

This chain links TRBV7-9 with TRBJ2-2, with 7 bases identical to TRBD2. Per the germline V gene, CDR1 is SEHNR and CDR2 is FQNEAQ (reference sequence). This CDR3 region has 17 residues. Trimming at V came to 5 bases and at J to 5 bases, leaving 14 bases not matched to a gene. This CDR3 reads CASSVRDYLAGTGELFF. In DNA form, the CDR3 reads TGTGCCAGCAGCGTAAGGGACTACCTTGCGGGGACCGGGGAGCTGTTTTTT. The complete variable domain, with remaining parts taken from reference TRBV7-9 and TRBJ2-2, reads DTGVSQNPRHKITKRGQNVTFRCDPISEHNRLYWYRQTLGQGPEFLTYFQNEAQLEKSRLLSDRFSAERPKGSFSTLEIQRTEQGDSAMYLCASSVRDYLAGTGELFFGEGSRLTVL.

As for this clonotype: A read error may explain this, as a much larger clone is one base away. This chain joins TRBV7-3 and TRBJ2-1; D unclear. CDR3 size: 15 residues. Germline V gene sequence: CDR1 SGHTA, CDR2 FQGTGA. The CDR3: CAGSLMGRADNEQFF. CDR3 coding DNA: TGTGCCGGCAGCTTAATGGGTCGGGCAGACAATGAGCAGTTCTTC.

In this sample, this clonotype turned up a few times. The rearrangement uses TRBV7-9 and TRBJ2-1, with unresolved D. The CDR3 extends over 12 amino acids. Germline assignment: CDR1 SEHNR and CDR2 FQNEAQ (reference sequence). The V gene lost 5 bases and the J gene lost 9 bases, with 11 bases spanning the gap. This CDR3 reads CASSHSNGEQFF. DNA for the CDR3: TGTGCCAGCAGCCACTCGAACGGTGAGCAGTTCTTC.

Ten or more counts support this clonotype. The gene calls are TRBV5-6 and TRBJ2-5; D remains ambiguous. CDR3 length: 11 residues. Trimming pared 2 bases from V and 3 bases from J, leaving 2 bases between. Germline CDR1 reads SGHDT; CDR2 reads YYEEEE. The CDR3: CASSFEETQYF. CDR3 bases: TGTGCCAGCAGCTTTGAAGAGACCCAGTACTTC.

The CDR3 loop is CASSLAGENIQYF. The CDR3 DNA is TGTGCCAGCAGTTTGGCAGGGGAGAACATTCAGTACTTC. The chain recombines TRBV12-3 or TRBV12-4 with TRBJ2-4, with D perhaps TRBD1 (6 bases). This CDR3 contains 13 residues. V lost 3 bases, J lost 7 bases, and 10 bases lay in between.

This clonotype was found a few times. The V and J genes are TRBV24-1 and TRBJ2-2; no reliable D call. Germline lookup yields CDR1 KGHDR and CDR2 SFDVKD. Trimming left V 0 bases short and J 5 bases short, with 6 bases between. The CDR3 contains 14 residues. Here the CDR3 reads CATSDLWDTGELFF. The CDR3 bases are TGTGCCACCAGTGATTTGTGGGATACCGGGGAGCTGTTTTTT.

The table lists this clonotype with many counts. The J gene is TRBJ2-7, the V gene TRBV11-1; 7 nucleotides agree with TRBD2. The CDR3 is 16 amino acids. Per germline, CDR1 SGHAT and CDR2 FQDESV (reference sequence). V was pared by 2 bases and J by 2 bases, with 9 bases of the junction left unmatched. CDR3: CASSLPGRGVTYEQYF. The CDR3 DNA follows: TGTGCCAGCAGCTTACCTGGACGGGGGGTTACCTACGAGCAGTACTTC.

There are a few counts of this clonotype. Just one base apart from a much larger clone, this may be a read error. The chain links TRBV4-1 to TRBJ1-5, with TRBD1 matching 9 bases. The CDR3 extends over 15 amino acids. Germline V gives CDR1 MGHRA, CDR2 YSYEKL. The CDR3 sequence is CAGSQRTGVNQPQHF. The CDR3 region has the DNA TGCGCCGGCAGCCAGCGGACAGGGGTCAATCAGCCCCAGCATTTT.

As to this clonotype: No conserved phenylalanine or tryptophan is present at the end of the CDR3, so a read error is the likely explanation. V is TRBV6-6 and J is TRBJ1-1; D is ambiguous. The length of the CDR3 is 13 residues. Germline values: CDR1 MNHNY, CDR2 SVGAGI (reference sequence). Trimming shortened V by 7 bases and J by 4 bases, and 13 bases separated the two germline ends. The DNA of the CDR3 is TGTGCCAGCAAGGACCCCAGAGGCACTGAAGCTTTCTCT. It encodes CASKDPRGTEAFS.

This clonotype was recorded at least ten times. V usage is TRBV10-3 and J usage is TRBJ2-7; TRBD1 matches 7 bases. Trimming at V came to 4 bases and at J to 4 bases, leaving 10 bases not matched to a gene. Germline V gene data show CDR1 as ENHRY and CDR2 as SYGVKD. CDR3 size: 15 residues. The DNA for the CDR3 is TGTGCCATCAGTGGATACCGGGACAGCGCATACGAGCAGTACTTC. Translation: CAISGYRDSAYEQYF.

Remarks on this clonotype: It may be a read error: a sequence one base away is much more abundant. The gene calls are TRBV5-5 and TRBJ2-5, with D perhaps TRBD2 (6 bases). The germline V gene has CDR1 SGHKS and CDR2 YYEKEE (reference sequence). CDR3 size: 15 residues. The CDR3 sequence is CAGSKDYRYQETQYF. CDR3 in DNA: TGTGCCGGCAGCAAGGACTACCGATACCAAGAGACCCAGTACTTC.

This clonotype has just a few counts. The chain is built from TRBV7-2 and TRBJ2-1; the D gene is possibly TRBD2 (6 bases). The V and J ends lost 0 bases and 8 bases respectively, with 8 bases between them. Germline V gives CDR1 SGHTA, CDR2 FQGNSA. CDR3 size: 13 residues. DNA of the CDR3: TGTGCCAGCAGCTTAGCGGGAGGCGATGAGCAGTTCTTC. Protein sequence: CASSLAGGDEQFF.

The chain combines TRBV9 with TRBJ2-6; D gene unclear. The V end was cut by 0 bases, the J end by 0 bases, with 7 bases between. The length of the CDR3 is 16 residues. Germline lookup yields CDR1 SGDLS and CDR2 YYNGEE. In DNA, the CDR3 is TGTGCCAGCAGCGTAGTATTTAGCTCTGGGGCCAACGTCCTGACTTTC. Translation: CASSVVFSSGANVLTF.

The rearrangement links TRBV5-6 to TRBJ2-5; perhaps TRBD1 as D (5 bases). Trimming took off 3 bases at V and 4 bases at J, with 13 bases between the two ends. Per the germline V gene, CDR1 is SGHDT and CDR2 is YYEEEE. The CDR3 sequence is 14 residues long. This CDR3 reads CASSWGLGIETQYF. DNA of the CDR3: TGTGCCAGCAGCTGGGGCCTGGGGATAGAGACCCAGTACTTC.

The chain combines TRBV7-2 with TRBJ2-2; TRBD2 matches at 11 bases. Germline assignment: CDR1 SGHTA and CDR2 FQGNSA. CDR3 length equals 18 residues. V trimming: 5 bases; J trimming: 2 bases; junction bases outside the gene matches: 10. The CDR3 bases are TGTGCCAGCAGCGTAATAGTCCTAGCGGGAGGAAACACCGGGGAGCTGTTTTTT. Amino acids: CASSVIVLAGGNTGELFF.

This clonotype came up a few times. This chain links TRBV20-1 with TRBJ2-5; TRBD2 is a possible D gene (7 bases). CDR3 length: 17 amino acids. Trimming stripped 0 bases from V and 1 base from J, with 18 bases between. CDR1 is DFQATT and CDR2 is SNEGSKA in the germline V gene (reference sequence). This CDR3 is CSARDLLGGGSQETQYF. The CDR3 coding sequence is TGCAGTGCTAGAGATCTTCTAGGGGGAGGGAGCCAAGAGACCCAGTACTTC.

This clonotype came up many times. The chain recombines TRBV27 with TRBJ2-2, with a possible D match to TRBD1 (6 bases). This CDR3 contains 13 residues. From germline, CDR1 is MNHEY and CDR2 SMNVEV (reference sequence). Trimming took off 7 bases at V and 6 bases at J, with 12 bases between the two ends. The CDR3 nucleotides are TGTGCCAGCACATTACAGGGATCCGGGGAGCTGTTTTTT. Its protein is CASTLQGSGELFF.

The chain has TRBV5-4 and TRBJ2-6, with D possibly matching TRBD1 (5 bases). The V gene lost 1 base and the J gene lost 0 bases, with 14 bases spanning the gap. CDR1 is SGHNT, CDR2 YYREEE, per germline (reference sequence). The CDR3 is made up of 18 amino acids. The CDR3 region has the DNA TGTGCCAGCAGCTTGAGTCGACAGCTCAGCTCTGGGGCCAACGTCCTGACTTTC. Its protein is CASSLSRQLSSGANVLTF.

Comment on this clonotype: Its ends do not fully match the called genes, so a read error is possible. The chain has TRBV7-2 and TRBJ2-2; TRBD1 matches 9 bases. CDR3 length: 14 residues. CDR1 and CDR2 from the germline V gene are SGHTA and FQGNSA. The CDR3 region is CASSPDRGAGELSF. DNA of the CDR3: TGTGCCAGCAGCCCAGACAGGGGGGCCGGGGAGCTGTCTTTT.

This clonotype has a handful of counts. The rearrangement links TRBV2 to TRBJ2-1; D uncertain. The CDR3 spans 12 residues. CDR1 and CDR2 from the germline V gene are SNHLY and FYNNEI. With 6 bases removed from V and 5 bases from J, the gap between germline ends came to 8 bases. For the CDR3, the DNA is TGTGCCAGCAGAGCAGTAAACAATGAGCAGTTCTTC. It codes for CASRAVNNEQFF. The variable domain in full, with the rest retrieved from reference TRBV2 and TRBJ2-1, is EPEVTQTPSHQVTQMGQEVILRCVPISNHLYFYWYRQILGQKVEFLVSFYNNEISEKSEIFDDQFSVERPDGSNFTLKIRSTKLEDSAMYFCASRAVNNEQFFGPGTRLTVL.

In DNA, the CDR3 is TGTGCCAGCAGCCCGCGAGGCAGCCAAGAGACCCAGTACTTC. Translated: CASSPRGSQETQYF. The V and J genes are TRBV3-1 and TRBJ2-5; D is ambiguous. The V gene's germline CDR1 is LGHDT and CDR2 YNNKEL (reference sequence). The CDR3 is 14 residues long. The V and J ends lost 4 bases and 1 base respectively, with 10 bases between them.